Detailed here is one T cell receptor (beta chain). No antigen is known for it. The data derive from a study of cytotoxic CD8 clonotypes in ibrutinib-treated CLL. Whole-study results and caveats: Baseline clonality was higher than in age-matched healthy donors and moved in step with circulating CD8+ T-cell counts.

The CDR3 length is 19 residues. Trimming removed 5 bases from V and 1 base from J; junction bases left unmatched: 17. Germline V CDR1 and CDR2: MDHEN, SYDVKM. TCRdb keeps only in-frame clones here, not all; method: immunoSEQ multiplex PCR. Among 200,000 to 250,000 clones listed, less than 75% were seen once. The V and J genes are TRBV28 and TRBJ1-2; TRBD1 aligns across 9 bases. The input for sequencing was PBMCs, taken after 24 months of ibrutinib treatment. The TCR sequence derives from a human donor with chronic lymphocytic leukemia. The CDR3 DNA sequence: TGTGCCAGCAGTGGGGGGACAGGGAGCGGGAAGGGGTTTAACTATGGCTACACCTTC. Translating it yields CASSGGTGSGKGFNYGYTF.